A single sample gave rise to the 31 T cell receptor beta chains below, sequenced in a study of shared clonotypes between healthy human individuals. Produced via immunoSEQ multiplex PCR; TCRdb's table is partial and in-frame only. The repertoire holds around 2,000,000 clones, with roughly 95% as singletons. The naive CD8 fraction comprised CD45RO-negative cells positively selected for CCR7 and excluded terminally differentiated effector memory CD45RA+ cells. The sample taken for sequencing was naive CD8+ T cells sorted from blood. These receptors all come from a man between 18 and 29 years old in good health.

V is TRBV30 and J is TRBJ2-2, with a tentative D call TRBD2 (6 bases). Germline CDR1 and CDR2: GTSNPN and SVGIG (reference sequence). V was clipped by 5 bases and J by 7 bases, with 8 bases between them. This CDR3 has 11 amino acids. CDR3 DNA: TGTGCCTGGGGGAGGAACGGGGAGCTGTTTTTT. The encoded protein is CAWGRNGELFF.

V and J are TRBV11-2 and TRBJ1-1; 8 positions agree with TRBD1. Germline CDR1 reads SGHAT; CDR2 reads FQNNGV. The V segment lost 4 bases and the J segment 0 bases; nucleotides outside the gene matches: 10. CDR3 length equals 17 residues. DNA of the CDR3: TGTGCCAGCAGCTCCTTTCGACAGGGGCCCATGAACACTGAAGCTTTCTTT. Amino acid sequence: CASSSFRQGPMNTEAFF.

A few counts support this clone. The rearrangement uses TRBV7-9 and TRBJ1-1; D is unresolved. Germline CDR1 is SEHNR and CDR2 is FQNEAQ (reference sequence). V lost 4 bases to trimming and J lost 3 bases, with 12 bases between them. The CDR3 runs to 14 residues. The CDR3 coding sequence is TGTGCCAGCAGCTCGGGAGATAGAGACACTGAAGCTTTCTTT. It yields the protein CASSSGDRDTEAFF.

The J gene is TRBJ2-1, the V gene TRBV27; TRBD2 might be the D (6 bases). Trimming took 6 bases from V and 3 from J, leaving 12 bases between them. There are 14 residues in the CDR3. Germline CDR1 MNHEY, CDR2 SMNVEV (reference sequence). The CDR3 nucleotides read TGTGCCAGCAGCCCGGGGCGGGGCTACAATGAGCAGTTCTTC. Translating gives CASSPGRGYNEQFF.

As concerns this clone: Within the sample, other DNA sequences also encode this same CDR3. The rearrangement uses TRBV6-5 and TRBJ2-7; the match to TRBD1 covers 9 bases. The CDR3 has 15 amino acids. With V trimmed by 0 bases and J by 5 bases, 5 bases remained unmatched. CDR1 MNHEY and CDR2 SVGAGI come from the germline V gene. The CDR3 DNA reads TGTGCCAGCAGTTACTCTGGGACAGGGAGTCACGAGCAGTACTTC. As protein: CASSYSGTGSHEQYF.

In regard to this clone: Other nucleotide sequences from this sample produce the same CDR3. The chain combines TRBV30 with TRBJ1-1; 8 bases are a match to TRBD1. The CDR3 is 13 amino acids. J was trimmed by 5 bases and V by 1 base; bases with no gene match: 3. The germline V gene encodes CDR1 GTSNPN and CDR2 SVGIG (reference sequence). Here the CDR3 DNA reads TGTGCCTGGAGTGAGACAGGGGATACTGAAGCTTTCTTT. Translated, it gives CAWSETGDTEAFF.

Comment on this clone: The identical CDR3 is also encoded by other nucleotide sequences in the sample. The chain combines TRBV9 with TRBJ1-1; D is ambiguous. The CDR3 is made up of 13 amino acids. Germline V CDR1 and CDR2: SGDLS, YYNGEE. The germline V and J ends were trimmed by 0 bases and 5 bases, with 8 bases remaining between them. CDR3 in amino acids: CASSVGQRTEAFF. As DNA, the CDR3 is TGTGCCAGCAGCGTAGGGCAGAGGACTGAAGCTTTCTTT.

The gene calls are TRBV19 and TRBJ2-7; 11 nucleotides match TRBD1. V lost 5 bases and J lost 5; bases outside the gene matches: 8. Germline V CDR1 and CDR2: LNHDA, SQIVND (reference sequence). CDR3 length: 15 amino acids. The CDR3 sequence is CASSPRTGGYHEQYF. CDR3 sequence (DNA): TGTGCCAGTAGTCCACGGACAGGGGGCTACCACGAGCAGTACTTC. The variable domain in full, with the rest retrieved from reference TRBV19 and TRBJ2-7, is DGGITQSPKYLFRKEGQNVTLSCEQNLNHDAMYWYRQDPGQGLRLIYYSQIVNDFQKGDIAEGYSVSREKKESFPLTVTSAQKNPTAFYLCASSPRTGGYHEQYFGPGTRLTVT.

V and J are TRBV5-6 and TRBJ2-5, with 9 bases lining up with TRBD2. In germline, CDR1 is SGHDT, CDR2 YYEEEE. CDR3 length: 15 amino acids. The V gene end was trimmed by 0 bases and the J gene end by 5 bases; junction bases not matched to a gene: 5. CDR3 residues: CASSLGGGGDETQYF. The DNA of the CDR3 is TGTGCCAGCAGCTTGGGAGGCGGGGGGGACGAGACCCAGTACTTC.

The rearrangement links TRBV5-1 to TRBJ1-2, with D possibly being TRBD1 (6 bases). The CDR3 is 17 amino acids. The germline V gene encodes CDR1 SGHRS and CDR2 YFSETQ. With 0 bases removed from V and 4 bases from J, the gap between germline ends came to 19 bases. In DNA form, the CDR3 reads TGCGCCAGCAGCTTGGCCCTGGGGGCGGGAGACAGCTATGGCTACACCTTC. Amino acids: CASSLALGAGDSYGYTF.

V gene TRBV16 combines with J gene TRBJ1-2; D not certain. Per the germline V gene, CDR1 is KGHSY and CDR2 is FQNENV. This CDR3 has 14 residues. Trimming left V 3 bases short and J 8 bases short, with 16 bases between. CDR3 nucleotides: TGTGCCAGCAGCCAGTCGGGTCCTATAAGGGGCTACACCTTC. Encoded protein: CASSQSGPIRGYTF.

The chain has TRBV2 and TRBJ1-6; TRBD1 is a possible D gene (6 bases). The CDR3 has 14 residues. V was shortened by 6 bases and J by 5 bases, with 11 bases between the two germline ends. Germline CDR1 is SNHLY and CDR2 is FYNNEI. CDR3 in DNA: TGTGCCAGCAGGGACAGCACCGATAATTCACCCCTCCACTTT. Translated: CASRDSTDNSPLHF.

This chain connects TRBV6-6 to TRBJ2-7, with 8 bases lining up with TRBD1. The CDR3 is made up of 15 amino acids. Germline-derived CDR1 and CDR2 are MNHNY and SVGAGI (reference sequence). V gave up 5 bases and J gave up 2 bases; unmatched junction bases: 8. Here the CDR3 reads CASSTTTGVPYEQYF. DNA of the CDR3: TGTGCCAGCAGTACTACGACAGGGGTCCCCTACGAGCAGTACTTC.

The table lists this clone with a count of one. This sequence joins TRBV7-6 and TRBJ2-1, with 10 positions matching TRBD1. This CDR3 is built from 17 residues. Trimming removed 0 bases from V and 2 bases from J; junction bases left unmatched: 4. CDR1 and CDR2 from the germline V gene are SGHVS and FNYEAQ. The CDR3: CASSLATGTGAYNEQFF. The CDR3 DNA sequence: TGTGCCAGCAGCTTAGCGACCGGGACAGGGGCCTACAATGAGCAGTTCTTC.

The V gene is TRBV23-1, the J gene TRBJ2-7; D might be TRBD1 (6 bases). TRBV23-1 belongs to the ORF category, with a function that is uncertain. Deletions cut 6 bases from V and 4 bases from J, with 31 bases between. The CDR3 extends over 19 amino acids. The CDR3 bases are TGCGCCAGCAGACATAACAGGGTAGTTCAAGGTGTCACGGCTTACGAGCAGTACTTC. Amino acids: CASRHNRVVQGVTAYEQYF.

The chain combines TRBV9 with TRBJ2-7, with 12 bases matching TRBD1. With 3 bases clipped from V and 5 bases from J, the junction kept 6 bases outside the gene matches. The length of the CDR3 is 15 residues. Germline assignment: CDR1 SGDLS and CDR2 YYNGEE. The CDR3 loop is CASSEMGQGANEQYF. The CDR3 DNA sequence: TGTGCCAGCAGCGAGATGGGACAGGGGGCAAACGAGCAGTACTTC. The full variable domain, with the rest looked up from reference TRBV9 and TRBJ2-7, is DSGVTQTPKHLITATGQRVTLRCSPRSGDLSVYWYQQSLDQGLQFLIQYYNGEERAKGNILERFSAQQFPDLHSELNLSSLELGDSALYFCASSEMGQGANEQYFGPGTRLTVT.

As regards this clone: Distinct nucleotide sequences in the sample also encode this CDR3. This sequence joins TRBV5-4 and TRBJ2-7; possible D gene TRBD2, 6 bases. In germline, CDR1 is SGHNT, CDR2 YYREEE (reference sequence). Trimming stripped 4 bases from V and 4 bases from J, with 9 bases between. This CDR3 is 12 amino acids long. CDR3 in amino acids: CASSPGLYEQYF. In DNA form, the CDR3 reads TGTGCCAGCAGCCCGGGACTGTACGAGCAGTACTTC.

The V and J genes are TRBV7-3 and TRBJ2-3, with D possibly matching TRBD2 (6 bases). Germline-derived CDR1 and CDR2 are SGHTA and FQGTGA. The CDR3 spans 15 residues. The V end lost 0 bases, the J end lost 4 bases, and 11 bases lay between the germline ends. CDR3 DNA: TGTGCCAGCAGCTTAACACCGGGGGACTCAGATACGCAGTATTTT. This encodes CASSLTPGDSDTQYF. The full variable domain, in which reference TRBV7-3 and TRBJ2-3 provide the parts outside the CDR3, is GAGVSQTPSNKVTEKGKYVELRCDPISGHTALYWYRQSLGQGPEFLIYFQGTGAADDSGLPNDRFFAVRPEGSVSTLKIQRTERGDSAVYLCASSLTPGDSDTQYFGPGTRLTVL.

The V gene is TRBV9, the J gene TRBJ1-3; 8 bases agree with TRBD1. From germline, CDR1 is SGDLS and CDR2 YYNGEE. This CDR3 is 13 amino acids long. Trimming cost V 3 bases and J 7 bases; bases outside gene matches: 3. CDR3 protein: CASSEDRANTIYF. CDR3 nucleotide sequence: TGTGCCAGCAGCGAGGACAGGGCGAACACCATATATTTT.

The chain links TRBV5-8 to TRBJ2-7; D call uncertain. Germline values: CDR1 SGHTS, CDR2 YDEGEE. This CDR3 is 11 amino acids long. Deletions cut 3 bases from V and 1 base from J, with 2 bases between. The CDR3 loop is CASSWSYEQYF. The DNA of the CDR3 is TGTGCCAGCAGCTGGTCCTACGAGCAGTACTTC.

This chain's CDR3 is CARYRSSEQYF. The CDR3 DNA follows: TGTGCCAGGTACAGGTCCAGCGAGCAGTACTTC. V and J are TRBV19 and TRBJ2-7; TRBD1 is a possible D gene (5 bases). The CDR3 is 11 amino acids. Germline V gene lookup returns CDR1 LNHDA and CDR2 SQIVND (reference sequence). Trimming took 9 bases from V and 6 from J, leaving 12 bases between them.

The chain combines TRBV28 with TRBJ2-7; D might be TRBD1 (6 bases). V was cut by 5 bases and J by 4 bases, with 6 bases left in between. Germline CDR1 and CDR2: MDHEN and SYDVKM. This CDR3 spans 11 amino acids. DNA for the CDR3: TGTGCCAGCAGTGGACAGTACGAGCAGTACTTC. Its translation is CASSGQYEQYF.

The chain employs TRBV4-1 and TRBJ1-1, with D possibly TRBD1 on 5 matching bases. Germline V lookup: CDR1 MGHRA, CDR2 YSYEKL. Trimming shortened V by 0 bases and J by 3 bases, and 23 bases separated the two germline ends. This CDR3 comprises 19 residues. The CDR3 nucleotides read TGCGCCAGCAGCCAAGAACCTCAATCTCCGGGACTCATCTACACTGAAGCTTTCTTT. Protein product: CASSQEPQSPGLIYTEAFF.

The chain employs TRBV4-1 and TRBJ2-5; 12 bases match TRBD2. This CDR3 is 18 amino acids long. Germline loops: CDR1 MGHRA, CDR2 YSYEKL. Trimming at V came to 5 bases and at J to 4 bases, leaving 14 bases not matched to a gene. CDR3 nucleotide sequence: TGCGCCAGCAGCGAAGGGAACCGACTAGCGGGAGCGGGAGAGACCCAGTACTTC. It specifies CASSEGNRLAGAGETQYF.

Points on this clone: Other DNA sequences in the sample encode the same CDR3. V and J are TRBV2 and TRBJ2-7, with D tentatively TRBD1 (5 bases). Trimming removed 2 bases at V and 4 bases at J, with 12 bases between. Germline lookup yields CDR1 SNHLY and CDR2 FYNNEI. The length of the CDR3 is 14 residues. The CDR3 region has the DNA TGTGCCAGCAGTGAAAATCAGGGATGGTACGAGCAGTACTTC. This translates into CASSENQGWYEQYF. Full variable domain (remainder filled in from reference TRBV2 and TRBJ2-7): EPEVTQTPSHQVTQMGQEVILRCVPISNHLYFYWYRQILGQKVEFLVSFYNNEISEKSEIFDDQFSVERPDGSNFTLKIRSTKLEDSAMYFCASSENQGWYEQYFGPGTRLTVT.

The V and J genes are TRBV6-6 and TRBJ1-4; D gene uncertain. Germline loops: CDR1 MNHNY, CDR2 SVGAGI (reference sequence). There are 15 residues in the CDR3. The ends were cut back, 0 bases at V and 2 bases at J, with 7 bases in the middle. This CDR3 reads CASSYSQETNEKLFF. The CDR3 DNA reads TGTGCCAGCAGTTACTCCCAGGAGACTAATGAAAAACTGTTTTTT.

This chain connects TRBV6-5 to TRBJ1-1; D gene ambiguous. Trimming cost V 2 bases and J 1 base, with 5 bases left between them. The germline V gene has CDR1 MNHEY and CDR2 SVGAGI. This CDR3 has 13 residues. The CDR3 spells CASSYHRNTEAFF. The CDR3 bases are TGTGCCAGCAGTTACCACAGGAACACTGAAGCTTTCTTT.

This clone appeared a single time. The sample carries other DNA sequences with the same CDR3. The chain joins TRBV5-1 to TRBJ2-1; 9 bases align to TRBD2. There are 15 residues in the CDR3. Losses at the gene ends were 0 bases for V and 6 bases for J; bases not matched to a gene: 4. CDR1 and CDR2 (germline): SGHRS, YFSETQ. The CDR3 loop reads CASSLAAGGPNEQFF. CDR3 sequence (DNA): TGCGCCAGCAGCTTGGCAGCGGGAGGACCCAATGAGCAGTTCTTC.

This chain joins TRBV5-5 and TRBJ1-1, with a weak D call TRBD1 (5 bases). V was cut by 0 bases and J by 1 base, with 13 bases left in between. The CDR3 spans 16 residues. Germline CDR1 reads SGHKS; CDR2 reads YYEKEE (reference sequence). Here the CDR3 reads CASSLARDSANTEAFF. The CDR3 DNA is TGTGCCAGCAGCTTGGCACGAGACAGCGCGAACACTGAAGCTTTCTTT.

The V call is TRBV19, the J call TRBJ2-3; TRBD2 aligns across 10 bases. The germline CDR1 and CDR2 sequences are LNHDA and SQIVND (reference sequence). The V gene end was trimmed by 7 bases and the J gene end by 5 bases; junction bases not matched to a gene: 18. The CDR3 length is 18 residues. Here the CDR3 reads CASTTGGYSSGSGDTQYF. DNA for the CDR3: TGTGCCAGTACCACGGGCGGGTATTCTAGCGGGAGTGGAGATACGCAGTATTTT.

The chain carries TRBV5-6 and TRBJ2-2; TRBD1 matches at 7 bases. J lost 5 bases, V lost 0 bases, and 7 bases had no gene match. The CDR3 contains 16 residues. Germline loops: CDR1 SGHDT, CDR2 YYEEEE. The CDR3 sequence is CASSLGLQGYTGELFF. DNA for the CDR3: TGTGCCAGCAGCTTGGGGCTACAGGGGTATACCGGGGAGCTGTTTTTT.